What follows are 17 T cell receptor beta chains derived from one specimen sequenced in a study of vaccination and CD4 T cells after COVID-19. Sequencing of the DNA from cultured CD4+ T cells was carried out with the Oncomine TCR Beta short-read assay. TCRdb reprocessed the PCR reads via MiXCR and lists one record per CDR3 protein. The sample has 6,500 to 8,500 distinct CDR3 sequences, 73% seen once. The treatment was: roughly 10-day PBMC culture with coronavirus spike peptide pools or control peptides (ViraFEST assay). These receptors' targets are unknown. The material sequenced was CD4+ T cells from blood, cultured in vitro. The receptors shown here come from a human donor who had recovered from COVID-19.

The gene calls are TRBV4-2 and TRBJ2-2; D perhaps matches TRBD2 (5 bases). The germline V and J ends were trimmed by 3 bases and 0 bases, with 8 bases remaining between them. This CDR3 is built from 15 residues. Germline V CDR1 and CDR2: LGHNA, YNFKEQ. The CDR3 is CASSHGNANTGELFF. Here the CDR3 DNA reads TGTGCCAGCAGCCACGGGAACGCGAACACCGGGGAGCTGTTTTTT.

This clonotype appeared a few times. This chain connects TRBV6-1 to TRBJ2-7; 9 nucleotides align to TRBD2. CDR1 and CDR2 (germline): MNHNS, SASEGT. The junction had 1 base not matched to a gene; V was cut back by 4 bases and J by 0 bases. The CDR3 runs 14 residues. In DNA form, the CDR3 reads TGTGCCAGCAGTGGTAGCGGGAGCTCCTACGAGCAGTACTTC. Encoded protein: CASSGSGSSYEQYF.

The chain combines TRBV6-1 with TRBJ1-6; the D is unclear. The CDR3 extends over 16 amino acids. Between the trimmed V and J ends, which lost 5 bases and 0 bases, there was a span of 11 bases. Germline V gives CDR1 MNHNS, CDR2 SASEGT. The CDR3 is CASSTTWGSYNSPLHF. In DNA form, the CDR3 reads TGTGCCAGCAGTACAACTTGGGGCTCCTATAATTCACCCCTCCACTTT.

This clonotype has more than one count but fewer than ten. The CDR3 DNA is TGTGCCAGCAGCTTATCCCGGTTAGACGAGCAGTACTTC. This gives the protein CASSLSRLDEQYF. The chain is built from TRBV11-3 and TRBJ2-7, with no clear D. The CDR3 consists of 13 residues. Trimming took 2 bases from V and 5 from J, leaving 10 bases between them. CDR1 and CDR2 from the germline V gene are SGHNT and YENEEA.

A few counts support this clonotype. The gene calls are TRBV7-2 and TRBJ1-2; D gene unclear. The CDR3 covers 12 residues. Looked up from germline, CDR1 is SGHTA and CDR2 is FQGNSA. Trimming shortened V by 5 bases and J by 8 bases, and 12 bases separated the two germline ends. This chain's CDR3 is CASSPPYYGYTF. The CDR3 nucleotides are TGTGCCAGCAGCCCACCATATTACGGCTACACCTTC.

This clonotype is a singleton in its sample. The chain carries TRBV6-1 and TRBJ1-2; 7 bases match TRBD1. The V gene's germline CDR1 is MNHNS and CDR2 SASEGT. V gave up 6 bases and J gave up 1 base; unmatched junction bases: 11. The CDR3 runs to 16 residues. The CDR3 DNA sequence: TGTGCCAGCAGGTCCACCGGGACAGACATTAACTATGGCTACACCTTC. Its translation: CASRSTGTDINYGYTF.

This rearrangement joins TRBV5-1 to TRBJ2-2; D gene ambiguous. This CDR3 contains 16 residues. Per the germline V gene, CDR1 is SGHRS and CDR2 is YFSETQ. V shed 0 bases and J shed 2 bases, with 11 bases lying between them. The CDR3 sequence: CASSLGGVRNTGELFF. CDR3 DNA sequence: TGCGCCAGCAGCTTGGGAGGCGTGAGAAACACCGGGGAGCTGTTTTTT.

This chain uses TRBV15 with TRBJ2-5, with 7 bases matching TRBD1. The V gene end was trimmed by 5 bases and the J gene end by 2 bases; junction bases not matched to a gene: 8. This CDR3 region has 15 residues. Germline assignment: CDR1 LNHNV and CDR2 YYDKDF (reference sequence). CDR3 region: CATSGTGTAQETQYF. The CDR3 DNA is TGTGCCACCAGCGGTACCGGGACAGCGCAAGAGACCCAGTACTTC.

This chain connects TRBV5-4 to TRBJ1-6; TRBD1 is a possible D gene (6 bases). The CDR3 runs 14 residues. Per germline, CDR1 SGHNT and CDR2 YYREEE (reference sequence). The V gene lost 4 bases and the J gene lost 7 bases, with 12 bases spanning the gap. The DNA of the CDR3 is TGTGCCAGCAGCCCAGGGGTGGGCAATTCACCCCTCCACTTT. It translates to CASSPGVGNSPLHF.

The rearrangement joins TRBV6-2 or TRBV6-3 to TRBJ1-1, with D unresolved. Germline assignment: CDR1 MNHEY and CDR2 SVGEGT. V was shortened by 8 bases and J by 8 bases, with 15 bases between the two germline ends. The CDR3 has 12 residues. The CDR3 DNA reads TGTGCCAGCTCTACAAGAGGGAGGGAAGCTTTCTTT. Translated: CASSTRGREAFF.

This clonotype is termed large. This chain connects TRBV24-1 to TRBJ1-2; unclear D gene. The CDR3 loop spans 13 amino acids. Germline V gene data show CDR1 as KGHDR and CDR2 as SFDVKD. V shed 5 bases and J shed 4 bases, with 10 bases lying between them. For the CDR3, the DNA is TGTGCCACCAGTGTTGGGCAGAGCTATGGCTACACCTTC. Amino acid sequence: CATSVGQSYGYTF.

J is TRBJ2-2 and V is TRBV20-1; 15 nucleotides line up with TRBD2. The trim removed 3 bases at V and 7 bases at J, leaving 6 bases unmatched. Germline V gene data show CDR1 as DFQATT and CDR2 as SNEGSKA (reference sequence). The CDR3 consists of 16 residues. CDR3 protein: CSASGLAGGPGGELFF. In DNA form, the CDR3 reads TGCAGTGCTAGTGGACTAGCGGGAGGGCCTGGCGGGGAGCTGTTTTTT.

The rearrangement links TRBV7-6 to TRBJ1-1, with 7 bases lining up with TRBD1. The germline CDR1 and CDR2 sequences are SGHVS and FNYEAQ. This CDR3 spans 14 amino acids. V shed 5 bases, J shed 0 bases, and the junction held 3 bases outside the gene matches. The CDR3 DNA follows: TGTGCCAGCAGCCGTACAGGGGTGAACACTGAAGCTTTCTTT. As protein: CASSRTGVNTEAFF.

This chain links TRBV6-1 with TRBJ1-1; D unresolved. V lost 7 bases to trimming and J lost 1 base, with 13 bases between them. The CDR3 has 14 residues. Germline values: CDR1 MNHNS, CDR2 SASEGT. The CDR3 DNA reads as TGTGCCAGCACTTCCAGTCGAAGGAACACTGAAGCTTTCTTT. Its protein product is CASTSSRRNTEAFF.

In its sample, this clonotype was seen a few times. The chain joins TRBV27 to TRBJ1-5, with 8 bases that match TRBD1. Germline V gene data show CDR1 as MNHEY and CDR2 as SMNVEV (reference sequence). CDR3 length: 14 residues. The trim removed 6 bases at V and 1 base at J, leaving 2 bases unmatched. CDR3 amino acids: CASSPGGSNQPQHF. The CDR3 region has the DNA TGTGCCAGCAGCCCAGGGGGCAGCAATCAGCCCCAGCATTTT.

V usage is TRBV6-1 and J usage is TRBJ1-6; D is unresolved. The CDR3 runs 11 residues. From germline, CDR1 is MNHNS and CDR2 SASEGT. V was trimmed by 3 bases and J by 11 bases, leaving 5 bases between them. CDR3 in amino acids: CASSDGAPLHF. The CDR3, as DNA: TGTGCCAGCAGTGATGGGGCACCCCTCCACTTT.

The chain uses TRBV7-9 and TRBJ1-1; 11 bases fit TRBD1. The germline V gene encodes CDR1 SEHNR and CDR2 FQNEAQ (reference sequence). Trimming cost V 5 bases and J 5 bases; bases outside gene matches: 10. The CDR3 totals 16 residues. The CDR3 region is CASSPHRTGGITEAFF. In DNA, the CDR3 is TGTGCCAGCAGCCCCCATCGGACAGGGGGCATAACTGAAGCTTTCTTT.